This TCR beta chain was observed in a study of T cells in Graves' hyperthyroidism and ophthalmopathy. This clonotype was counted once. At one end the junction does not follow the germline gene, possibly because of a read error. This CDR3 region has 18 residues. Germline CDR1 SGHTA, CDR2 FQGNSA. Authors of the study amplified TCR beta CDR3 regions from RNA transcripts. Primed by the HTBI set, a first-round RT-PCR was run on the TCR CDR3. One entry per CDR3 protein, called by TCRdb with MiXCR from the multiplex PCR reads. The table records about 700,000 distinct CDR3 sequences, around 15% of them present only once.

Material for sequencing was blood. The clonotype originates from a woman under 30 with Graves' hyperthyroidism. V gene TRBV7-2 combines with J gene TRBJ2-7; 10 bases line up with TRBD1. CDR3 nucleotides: TGTGCCAGCAGCCCAGCCGGACAGGGGGTTTGGTTGTCCTACGAGCAGCACTTC. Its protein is CASSPAGQGVWLSYEQHF.